A single sample is the source of the 2 T cell receptor beta chains below, sequenced in a study of blood T cell repertoires in COVID-19. Profiling relied on immunoSEQ multiplex PCR, and the TCRdb table lists in-frame clones only, not all of them. The sample carries approximately 220,000 clones, roughly 84% recorded once. The sample comprised PBMCs or T cells enriched from blood (not recorded which). The receptor set was obtained from a woman aged 40 to 50 who had recovered from COVID-19.

This clone has a single count. The chain joins TRBV5-1 to TRBJ2-5; TRBD2 might be the D (5 bases). Germline CDR1 SGHRS, CDR2 YFSETQ. V was shortened by 4 bases and J by 5 bases, with 12 bases between the two germline ends. The CDR3 totals 13 residues. This CDR3 is CASSPRAGETQYF. DNA of the CDR3: TGCGCCAGCAGCCCGCGGGCGGGCGAGACCCAGTACTTC.

The V call is TRBV7-2, the J call TRBJ2-1; 8 bases map to TRBD2. V gave up 0 bases and J gave up 5 bases; unmatched junction bases: 3. The CDR3 sequence is 15 residues long. Looked up from germline, CDR1 is SGHTA and CDR2 is FQGNSA. The CDR3 coding sequence is TGTGCCAGCAGCTTAGCGAACGGGAGGGACAATGAGCAGTTCTTC. Amino acids: CASSLANGRDNEQFF.